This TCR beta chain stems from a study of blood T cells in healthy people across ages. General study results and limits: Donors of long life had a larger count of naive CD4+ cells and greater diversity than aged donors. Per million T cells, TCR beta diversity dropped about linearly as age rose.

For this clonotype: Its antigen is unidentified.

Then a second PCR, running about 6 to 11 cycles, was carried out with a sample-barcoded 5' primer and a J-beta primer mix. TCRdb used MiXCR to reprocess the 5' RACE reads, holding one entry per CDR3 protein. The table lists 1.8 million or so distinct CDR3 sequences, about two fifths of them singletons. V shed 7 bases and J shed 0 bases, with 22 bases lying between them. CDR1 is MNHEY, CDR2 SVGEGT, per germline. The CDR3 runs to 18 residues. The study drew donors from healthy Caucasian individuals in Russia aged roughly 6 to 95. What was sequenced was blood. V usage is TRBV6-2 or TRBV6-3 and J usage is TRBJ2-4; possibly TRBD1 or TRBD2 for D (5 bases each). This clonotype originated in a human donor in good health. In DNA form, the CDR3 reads TGTGCCAGCACCAAGGAGGTGAGAGGGGAGCTAGCCAAAAACATTCAGTACTTC. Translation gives CASTKEVRGELAKNIQYF.